Shown below are 22 T cell receptor beta chains from a single sample sequenced in a study of blood T cells in healthy people across ages. PCR was performed a second time for 7 to 11 cycles using a sample-barcoded 5' primer and a J-beta primer mix. TCRdb re-called the 5' RACE reads through MiXCR, storing one row per CDR3 protein. The sample comprises fewer than 900,000 distinct CDR3 sequences, 40% to 45% of which are singletons, and more than 20% rests with the top ten. The specimen was blood. The receptor set was obtained from a woman aged 55-70 years in good health.

This clonotype was recorded many times. The chain combines TRBV12-3 or TRBV12-4 with TRBJ1-1; D is perhaps TRBD1 (5 bases). The CDR3 contains 14 residues. The ends were cut back, 1 base at V and 1 base at J, with 7 bases in the middle. The CDR3 sequence is CASSLGGGNTEAFF. In DNA, the CDR3 is TGTGCCAGCAGTTTAGGGGGGGGGAACACTGAAGCTTTCTTT.

Only a few counts were recorded for this clonotype. V is TRBV5-6 and J is TRBJ1-5; D is perhaps TRBD1 (5 bases). Between the trimmed V and J ends, which lost 0 bases and 0 bases, there was a span of 7 bases. This CDR3 has 15 residues. CDR1 and CDR2 (germline): SGHDT, YYEEEE. The DNA of the CDR3 is TGTGCCAGCAGCTTGGGACAGAGTAGCAATCAGCCCCAGCATTTT. This encodes CASSLGQSSNQPQHF.

This CDR3 reads CASSEVSRNQPQHF. CDR3 bases: TGTGCCAGCAGTGAAGTTTCCAGAAATCAGCCCCAGCATTTT. V usage is TRBV2 and J usage is TRBJ1-5; D gene uncertain. Germline assignment: CDR1 SNHLY and CDR2 FYNNEI. Deletions cut 1 base from V and 4 bases from J, with 8 bases between. This CDR3 comprises 14 residues.

Many counts were recorded for this clonotype. This chain's CDR3 is CASSFLQNQETQYF. CDR3 sequence (DNA): TGTGCCAGCAGTTTTCTACAAAACCAAGAGACCCAGTACTTC. The rearrangement uses TRBV27 and TRBJ2-5; D remains ambiguous. V lost 3 bases and J lost 0, with 8 bases in between. The CDR3 is 14 amino acids. The germline V gene has CDR1 MNHEY and CDR2 SMNVEV (reference sequence).

The J gene is TRBJ2-4, the V gene TRBV5-1; D tentatively reads TRBD1 or TRBD2 (5 bases each). The germline V gene has CDR1 SGHRS and CDR2 YFSETQ. The V end lost 4 bases, the J end lost 8 bases, and 19 bases lay between the germline ends. The CDR3 has 15 residues. The CDR3 DNA follows: TGCGCCAGCAGCGAATCCGGGACGCCTAAGGACATTCAGTACTTC. It specifies CASSESGTPKDIQYF. Full variable domain (remainder filled in from reference TRBV5-1 and TRBJ2-4): KAGVTQTPRYLIKTRGQQVTLSCSPISGHRSVSWYQQTPGQGLQFLFEYFSETQRNKGNFPGRFSGRQFSNSRSEMNVSTLELGDSALYLCASSESGTPKDIQYFGAGTRLSVL.

This clonotype was seen a few times. V is TRBV20-1 and J is TRBJ2-7; D may be TRBD2 (5 bases). This CDR3 contains 15 residues. From germline, CDR1 is DFQATT and CDR2 SNEGSKA (reference sequence). The V end lost 2 bases, the J end lost 5 bases, and 19 bases lay between the germline ends. DNA of the CDR3: TGCAGTGCTAGACTTGGACGGGGTCGTGTGAACGAGCAGTACTTC. Translated, it gives CSARLGRGRVNEQYF.

Of note for this clonotype: The germline gene is not matched at one end of the junction; a read error may be the cause. The V call is TRBV7-2, the J call TRBJ2-1, with 7 bases aligning to TRBD2. There are 16 residues in the CDR3. Germline V gives CDR1 SGHTA, CDR2 FQGNSA. CDR3 amino acids: CASSLWSSGHYSEQFF. In DNA, the CDR3 is TGTGCCAGCAGCTTATGGTCTAGCGGACACTACAGTGAGCAGTTCTTC.

The genes are TRBV3-1 and TRBJ2-5, with D perhaps TRBD1 or TRBD2 (5 bases each). Germline assignment: CDR1 LGHDT and CDR2 YNNKEL (reference sequence). V lost 1 base to trimming and J lost 9 bases, with 12 bases between them. The CDR3 consists of 13 residues. The CDR3 DNA sequence: TGTGCCAGCAGCCAAGCTGGACTGGGGGCCCAGTACTTC. Translated, it gives CASSQAGLGAQYF.

The chain combines TRBV18 with TRBJ2-7; a weak D match, TRBD1 (5 bases). Deletions cut 0 bases from V and 2 bases from J, with 11 bases between. The CDR3 contains 15 residues. Per germline, CDR1 KGHSH and CDR2 LQKENI. CDR3 DNA sequence: TGTGCCAGCTCACCACCAGGACAATCCCCCTACGAGCAGTACTTC. Its protein product is CASSPPGQSPYEQYF. The full variable domain, its missing parts supplied by reference TRBV18 and TRBJ2-7, is NAGVMQNPRHLVRRRGQEARLRCSPMKGHSHVYWYRQLPEEGLKFMVYLQKENIIDESGMPKERFSAEFPKEGPSILRIQQVVRGDSAAYFCASSPPGQSPYEQYFGPGTRLTVT.

This chain joins TRBV18 and TRBJ1-5; D is uncertain. V lost 2 bases to trimming and J lost 1 base, with 9 bases between them. The V gene's germline CDR1 is KGHSH and CDR2 LQKENI. This CDR3 contains 15 residues. The CDR3 nucleotides read TGTGCCAGCTCACCAACCGGCAGCAGCAATCAGCCCCAGCATTTT. It translates to CASSPTGSSNQPQHF.

This clonotype has a handful of counts. The V and J genes are TRBV20-1 and TRBJ2-5; the D gene is possibly TRBD2 (5 bases). The CDR3 sequence is 18 residues long. Germline loops: CDR1 DFQATT, CDR2 SNEGSKA (reference sequence). Trimming took 3 bases from V and 1 from J, leaving 24 bases between them. The CDR3 region is CSASLHSAGSSFQETQYF. CDR3 coding DNA: TGCAGTGCTAGTCTTCACTCCGCGGGCAGCAGTTTCCAAGAGACCCAGTACTTC.

V and J are TRBV20-1 and TRBJ1-1; TRBD1 aligns across 7 bases. Trimming took 3 bases from V and 3 from J; bases not matched to a gene: 4. The CDR3 contains 13 residues. The germline V gene encodes CDR1 DFQATT and CDR2 SNEGSKA (reference sequence). The CDR3 loop is CSASRDSYTEAFF. As DNA, the CDR3 is TGCAGTGCTAGTCGGGACAGCTACACTGAAGCTTTCTTT.

This sequence joins TRBV7-9 and TRBJ2-7; possible D gene TRBD2, 5 bases. The CDR3 contains 14 residues. V was cut by 7 bases and J by 4 bases, with 17 bases left in between. Germline V gene sequence: CDR1 SEHNR, CDR2 FQNEAQ (reference sequence). The CDR3 sequence: CASNPTAGSYEQYF. The CDR3 DNA follows: TGTGCCAGCAACCCGACCGCGGGCAGTTACGAGCAGTACTTC.

The chain joins TRBV6-6 to TRBJ1-5, with no clear D. V was cut by 9 bases and J by 5 bases, with 17 bases left in between. CDR1 and CDR2 (germline): MNHNY, SVGAGI (reference sequence). This CDR3 region has 14 residues. CDR3 in amino acids: CASLRTQVDQPQHF. The CDR3 DNA follows: TGTGCCAGTTTAAGGACTCAGGTCGATCAGCCCCAGCATTTT.

V gene TRBV20-1 combines with J gene TRBJ2-2; possibly TRBD1 or TRBD2 for D (5 bases each). The germline gives CDR1 DFQATT, CDR2 SNEGSKA (reference sequence). The CDR3 sequence is 15 residues long. Deletions cut 3 bases from V and 4 bases from J, with 15 bases between. The chain's CDR3 is CSASSGDQGTGELFF. As DNA, the CDR3 is TGCAGTGCTAGTAGTGGGGACCAGGGCACCGGGGAGCTGTTTTTT.

The chain recombines TRBV20-1 with TRBJ2-7; the D is unclear. The V gene lost 7 bases and the J gene lost 4 bases, with 11 bases spanning the gap. CDR3 length: 11 residues. Germline V gene data show CDR1 as DFQATT and CDR2 as SNEGSKA (reference sequence). The CDR3 bases are TGCAGTGTAGACGACGGATACGAGCAGTACTTC. Its translation: CSVDDGYEQYF.

There are a few counts of this clonotype. The chain recombines TRBV20-1 with TRBJ2-1; TRBD1 matches 12 bases. The germline V gene encodes CDR1 DFQATT and CDR2 SNEGSKA (reference sequence). V shed 8 bases and J 8 bases; nucleotides not matched to a gene: 7. This CDR3 has 13 residues. DNA for the CDR3: TGCAGTACCGAGGGACAGGGGGCGCATGAGCAGTTCTTC. It yields the protein CSTEGQGAHEQFF.

In this sample, this clonotype turned up a few times. In nucleotides, the CDR3 is TGTGCCAGCCAGGGGGAATTTAACACTGAAGCTTTCTTT. Translating gives CASQGEFNTEAFF. This chain links TRBV27 with TRBJ1-1, with 7 positions matching TRBD1. The J segment lost 2 bases and the V segment lost 8 bases, leaving 5 bases of the junction unmatched. The CDR3 extends over 13 amino acids. CDR1 and CDR2 from the germline V gene are MNHEY and SMNVEV (reference sequence).

This chain links TRBV20-1 with TRBJ2-1; no reliable D call. This CDR3 is 15 amino acids long. Looked up from germline, CDR1 is DFQATT and CDR2 is SNEGSKA (reference sequence). The V gene lost 2 bases and the J gene lost 6 bases, with 17 bases spanning the gap. CDR3 in amino acids: CSARNLPNLGNEQFF. CDR3 DNA sequence: TGCAGTGCTAGAAATCTACCAAACCTGGGCAATGAGCAGTTCTTC.

This clonotype was seen more than once but under ten times. The rearrangement uses TRBV20-1 and TRBJ1-1; 10 nucleotides match TRBD1. CDR3 length equals 15 residues. The V gene end was trimmed by 3 bases and the J gene end by 3 bases; junction bases not matched to a gene: 7. Looked up from germline, CDR1 is DFQATT and CDR2 is SNEGSKA (reference sequence). The CDR3 loop is CSARDRGGPDTEAFF. The CDR3 DNA sequence: TGCAGTGCTAGGGACAGGGGGGGCCCGGACACTGAAGCTTTCTTT.

CDR3 nucleotides: TGCAGTGCTAGAGAGAGATGGAAGCCCGGGGAGCTGTTTTTT. Amino acid sequence: CSARERWKPGELFF. The V and J genes are TRBV20-1 and TRBJ2-2; D gene uncertain. Deletions cut 0 bases from V and 6 bases from J, with 11 bases between. CDR1 and CDR2 from the germline V gene are DFQATT and SNEGSKA (reference sequence). The CDR3 contains 14 residues.

The V gene is TRBV5-6, the J gene TRBJ1-2; D is unresolved. The CDR3 length is 14 residues. Germline CDR1 is SGHDT and CDR2 is YYEEEE. V was cut by 4 bases and J by 0 bases, with 10 bases left in between. As DNA, the CDR3 is TGTGCCAGCAGCCGACTAGAGCCTAACTATGGCTACACCTTC. This codes for CASSRLEPNYGYTF.